The source of this T cell receptor (beta chain) is a study of T cells in Graves' hyperthyroidism and ophthalmopathy. There were TCR beta CDR3 regions amplified from RNA transcripts. When the TCR CDR3 underwent first-round RT-PCR, the HTBI primer set was used. Via MiXCR, TCRdb re-called the multiplex PCR reads, giving one row per CDR3 protein. The data contain about 590,000 distinct CDR3 sequences, 15% to 19% of them singletons. Study outcomes and limitations: Median prediction lead before ophthalmopathy onset was 6 to 8 months with the model. Most thyroid clonotypes with frequency above 0.001 were detected in blood.

Turning to this clonotype: Its matching antigen is unknown.

CDR1 is DFQATT and CDR2 is SNEGSKA in the germline V gene (reference sequence). The CDR3 length is 15 residues. Trimming stripped 3 bases from V and 2 bases from J, with 15 bases between. This rearrangement joins TRBV20-1 to TRBJ2-3; possibly TRBD2 for D (5 bases). Sequencing was done on a sample of blood. The clonotype comes from a woman under 40 with Graves' hyperthyroidism. The DNA of the CDR3 is TGCAGTGCTAGGTCCGTCAGAGGGTCCACAGATACGCAGTATTTT. Translating gives CSARSVRGSTDTQYF.